What follows are 21 T cell receptor beta chains derived from one specimen sequenced in a study of CD8 T cells in ankylosing spondylitis. TCRdb re-called the 5' RACE reads with MiXCR, one entry per CDR3 protein. Of 200,000 to 300,000 distinct CDR3 sequences in the sample, roughly 32% were seen once. Material: blood, either unsorted or a sorted T cell fraction (not recorded which). All receptors come from a male donor with ankylosing spondylitis or in good health (not recorded which).

The chain combines TRBV6-1 with TRBJ1-5; D is unclear. From germline, CDR1 is MNHNS and CDR2 SASEGT. CDR3 length: 13 amino acids. The germline V and J ends were trimmed by 3 bases and 6 bases, with 9 bases remaining between them. The chain's CDR3 is CASSDREGQPQHF. CDR3 DNA sequence: TGTGCCAGCAGTGACCGGGAAGGTCAGCCCCAGCATTTT.

J is TRBJ2-3 and V is TRBV7-2; 8 nucleotides match TRBD1. The CDR3 consists of 12 residues. With V trimmed by 4 bases and J by 11 bases, 5 bases remained unmatched. Germline V gene data show CDR1 as SGHTA and CDR2 as FQGNSA. CDR3 DNA sequence: TGTGCCAGCAGCTACGACAGGGGTGGGCAGTATTTT. Translated: CASSYDRGGQYF.

There are many counts of this clonotype. The chain links TRBV6-5 to TRBJ2-7; 8 bases align to TRBD1. CDR1 and CDR2 from the germline V gene are MNHEY and SVGAGI. J was trimmed by 9 bases and V by 5 bases; bases with no gene match: 6. The CDR3 runs 12 residues. The CDR3 loop reads CASSPGQGRQYF. The CDR3 coding sequence is TGTGCCAGCAGTCCTGGACAGGGCAGGCAGTACTTC.

Written as DNA, the CDR3 is TGCGCCAGCAGCTTGGCCCAGGAGGGTTCCTACGAGCAGTACTTC. Protein product: CASSLAQEGSYEQYF. The V and J genes are TRBV5-1 and TRBJ2-7, with D perhaps matching TRBD2 (6 bases). Trimming took 0 bases from V and 1 from J, leaving 11 bases between them. Per germline, CDR1 SGHRS and CDR2 YFSETQ. This CDR3 comprises 15 residues.

V gene TRBV29-1 combines with J gene TRBJ2-5, with a tentative D call TRBD1 (6 bases). V lost 6 bases and J lost 1, with 21 bases in between. CDR1 is SQVTM, CDR2 ANQGSEA, per germline. This CDR3 region has 16 residues. CDR3 loop: CSVSLQGPPSQETQYF. In DNA, the CDR3 is TGCAGCGTCAGCTTACAGGGCCCTCCGAGCCAAGAGACCCAGTACTTC.

The V gene is TRBV20-1, the J gene TRBJ1-1, with 12 bases fitting TRBD1. From germline, CDR1 is DFQATT and CDR2 SNEGSKA (reference sequence). After removal of 5 bases from V and 9 bases from J, the junction contained 13 bases not matched to a gene. The CDR3 is 15 residues long. CDR3 residues: CSAPPGQGAGNKAFF. The CDR3 DNA reads TGCAGTGCTCCACCGGGACAGGGGGCAGGGAATAAAGCTTTCTTT.

J is TRBJ2-3 and V is TRBV10-3; 8 positions match TRBD1. Germline assignment: CDR1 ENHRY and CDR2 SYGVKD. The V and J ends lost 5 bases and 4 bases, in that order; junction bases with no gene match: 5. The CDR3 consists of 14 residues. CDR3 in amino acids: CAISQDRVADTQYF. The CDR3 DNA follows: TGTGCCATCAGTCAGGACAGGGTAGCAGATACGCAGTATTTT.

The CDR3 DNA is TGTGGAGGGTCGGGGGACGGCGATACGCAGTATTTT. This gives the protein CGGSGDGDTQYF. The rearrangement links TRBV10-3 to TRBJ2-3, with TRBD2 as a possible D gene (6 bases). Germline-derived CDR1 and CDR2 are ENHRY and SYGVKD. The CDR3 has 12 amino acids.

V usage is TRBV12-3 or TRBV12-4 and J usage is TRBJ1-1, with TRBD1 matching over 9 bases. This CDR3 contains 13 residues. The trim removed 6 bases at V and 11 bases at J, leaving 10 bases unmatched. CDR3 DNA: TGTGCCAGCAGCGAACCCAACAGGGGGCTCGCTTTCTTT. This gives the protein CASSEPNRGLAFF.

The genes are TRBV20-1 and TRBJ2-7; 7 bases are a match to TRBD1. CDR1 DFQATT and CDR2 SNEGSKA come from the germline V gene (reference sequence). This CDR3 is 17 amino acids long. J gave up 0 bases and V 0 bases, and 11 bases lay outside the gene matches. The CDR3, as DNA: TGCAGTGCTAGAGATACTAAACAGGGGCCCCTCTCCTACGAGCAGTACTTC. It translates to CSARDTKQGPLSYEQYF.

In the case of this clonotype: Since the CDR3 does not end with the conserved phenylalanine or tryptophan, this likely comes from a read error. Because the CDR3's place on the DNA is in doubt, the DNA is left out and the CDR3 is given as listed by TCRdb. The gene calls are TRBV12-3 or TRBV12-4 and TRBJ1-4; the D call TRBD1 from the table was never checked on the DNA. The CDR3 region is 8 residues in length, termini included. The CDR3 sequence is CASTSTVV.

This clonotype was seen more than once but under ten times. The genes are TRBV7-8 and TRBJ2-3, with TRBD2 matching 12 bases. The CDR3 length is 17 residues. Losses at the gene ends were 5 bases for V and 9 bases for J; bases not matched to a gene: 15. The V gene's germline CDR1 is SGHVS and CDR2 FQNEAQ. This CDR3 is CASSPIRASGGAITQYF. The CDR3 bases are TGTGCCAGCAGCCCCATAAGGGCTAGCGGGGGGGCGATAACGCAGTATTTT. Using reference TRBV7-8 and TRBJ2-3 for the parts outside the CDR3, the full variable domain is GAGVSQSPRYKVAKRGQDVALRCDPISGHVSLFWYQQALGQGPEFLTYFQNEAQLDKSGLPSDRFFAERPEGSVSTLKIQRTQQEDSAVYLCASSPIRASGGAITQYFGPGTRLTVL.

As concerns this clonotype: A read error may explain this, as a much larger clone is one base away. The V and J genes are TRBV6-1 and TRBJ2-1; a weak D match, TRBD1 (6 bases). This CDR3 spans 13 amino acids. Germline CDR1 reads MNHNS; CDR2 reads SASEGT. The CDR3 is CASNGQGRAEHFF. The CDR3 bases are TGTGCCAGCAACGGGCAGGGGCGTGCTGAGCACTTCTTC.

This clonotype has just a few counts. The chain combines TRBV29-1 with TRBJ1-2; D ambiguous. V was shortened by 3 bases and J by 6 bases, with 20 bases between the two germline ends. In germline, CDR1 is SQVTM, CDR2 ANQGSEA. The CDR3 consists of 15 residues. Here the CDR3 DNA reads TGCAGCGTTGATAATGCAAAGGCTCCCCTGAATGGCTACACCTTC. This encodes CSVDNAKAPLNGYTF.

The J gene is TRBJ2-1, the V gene TRBV9, with no clear D. V was shortened by 0 bases and J by 0 bases, with 10 bases between the two germline ends. The CDR3 extends over 16 amino acids. Germline lookup yields CDR1 SGDLS and CDR2 YYNGEE. The CDR3 loop is CASSVASGLSYNEQFF. DNA for the CDR3: TGTGCCAGCAGCGTAGCTTCAGGCCTCTCCTACAATGAGCAGTTCTTC.

This clonotype was seen at least ten times. The CDR3 coding sequence is TGCAGCGTTGATTTGGCAGCCTCTGACTATGGCTACACCTTC. Translated: CSVDLAASDYGYTF. The chain couples TRBV29-1 to TRBJ1-2; D gene uncertain. V lost 3 bases to trimming and J lost 3 bases, with 14 bases between them. This CDR3 region has 14 residues. The germline gives CDR1 SQVTM, CDR2 ANQGSEA.

This clonotype was observed once. The rearrangement uses TRBV7-3 and TRBJ1-6; D perhaps matches TRBD1 (5 bases). V lost 1 base to trimming and J lost 10 bases, with 14 bases between them. Germline CDR1 SGHTA, CDR2 FQGTGA. The CDR3 consists of 15 residues. The CDR3 here is CASSLRGRVDSPLHF. CDR3 sequence (DNA): TGTGCCAGCAGCTTAAGGGGCAGGGTCGACTCACCCCTCCACTTT.

This chain connects TRBV20-1 to TRBJ2-1; D is perhaps TRBD1 or TRBD2 (5 bases each). The CDR3 has 15 residues. CDR1 is DFQATT, CDR2 SNEGSKA, per germline (reference sequence). The V and J ends lost 3 bases and 0 bases respectively, with 12 bases between them. The CDR3 reads CSASTRGRSYNEQFF. CDR3 nucleotide sequence: TGCAGTGCTAGTACTCGGGGCCGCTCCTACAATGAGCAGTTCTTC.

The CDR3 bases are TGCGCCAGCAGCCCCCTAAGCGGGGTAGGGGACAATGAGCAGTTCTTC. The encoded protein is CASSPLSGVGDNEQFF. The chain uses TRBV5-1 and TRBJ2-1; 7 bases line up with TRBD2. Losses at the gene ends were 4 bases for V and 5 bases for J; bases not matched to a gene: 12. Germline CDR1 reads SGHRS; CDR2 reads YFSETQ. This CDR3 has 16 residues.

This clonotype appeared a few times. The rearrangement uses TRBV4-1 and TRBJ2-3, with no clear D. The germline V gene encodes CDR1 MGHRA and CDR2 YSYEKL. The CDR3 has 15 residues. The V gene lost 1 base and the J gene lost 5 bases, with 13 bases spanning the gap. The CDR3: CASSQGGRTGDTQYF. CDR3 bases: TGCGCCAGCAGCCAAGGCGGCCGGACGGGAGATACGCAGTATTTT.

The rearrangement uses TRBV28 and TRBJ2-7, with D perhaps matching TRBD1 or TRBD2 (5 bases each). From germline, CDR1 is MDHEN and CDR2 SYDVKM. The CDR3 length is 11 residues. V was cut by 8 bases and J by 4 bases, with 9 bases left in between. The CDR3 loop is CASGWGYEQYF. The CDR3 nucleotides are TGTGCCAGCGGGTGGGGGTACGAGCAGTACTTC.